This T cell receptor (beta chain) was sequenced during a study of T-cell memory formation after mild COVID-19. In the study overall: TCR clusters were mostly donor specific.

CDR1 is KGHDR, CDR2 SFDVKD, per germline. V lost 0 bases and J lost 1, with 7 bases in between. This CDR3 region has 15 residues. Study outcomes and limitations: Shrinking CD4+ clones resided mostly in CM and EM, and CD8+ ones in EMRA.

In TCRdb, the 5' RACE reads were re-called with MiXCR into one record per CDR3 protein. The data hold almost 550,000 distinct CDR3 sequences, with around 21% observed a single time. In its sample, this clonotype was seen a few times. What it recognizes is unknown. The source is an adult woman who had mild COVID-19 (a few samples of this study predate the infection). Cell type and time point are not known. The sequencing sample was made of PBMCs or a T cell subset sorted from them (not recorded which). The chain couples TRBV24-1 to TRBJ2-3; D may correspond to TRBD1 or TRBD2 (5 bases each). The CDR3 protein is CATSDLWDGTDTQYF. CDR3 DNA: TGTGCCACCAGTGATTTGTGGGACGGCACAGATACGCAGTATTTT.